This TCR beta chain was captured in a study of shared clonotypes between healthy human individuals. Germline loops: CDR1 LNHDA, CDR2 SQIVND (reference sequence). This CDR3 spans 12 amino acids. V lost 6 bases and J 6 bases, leaving 10 bases between the germline ends. Of note for this clone: What it binds is unknown.

At deep level, the assay was performed. Clones were sequenced by immunoSEQ multiplex PCR, and TCRdb holds only the in-frame ones, with some missing. This table holds 780,000 or so clones, roughly 72% found once. Study-level findings and limits: Generation probabilities of non-shared clonotypes were lower (relative to those shared by all four donors).

Donors were Caucasian adults residing in Nashville, Tennessee, USA. The split of CD4+ cells yielded CD45RA+ naive and CD45RA-negative memory subsets. Input material: memory CD4+ T cells sorted from blood. Subset of the sample: CD45RA-negative fraction. This sequence was found in a woman in her twenties or thirties in good health. The chain employs TRBV19 and TRBJ2-3, with D possibly being TRBD2 (5 bases). The CDR3 spells CASSRGWDTQYF. DNA of the CDR3: TGTGCCAGTAGCCGGGGTTGGGATACGCAGTATTTT.